The clone carrying this T cell receptor (beta chain) was observed a few times. Its antigen is not known. These data originate in a study of blood T cells in healthy people across ages. Study results and caveats: Bulk PBMC profiling left naive and antigen-experienced comparisons inconclusive.

Germline V gene sequence: CDR1 DFQATT, CDR2 SNEGSKA (reference sequence). The V gene lost 0 bases and the J gene lost 6 bases, with 15 bases spanning the gap. The length of the CDR3 is 15 residues. The second PCR ran about 6 to 12 cycles with a sample-barcoded 5' primer and J-beta primers. TCRdb re-called the 5' RACE reads with MiXCR, one entry per CDR3 protein. The table includes around 1,500,000 distinct CDR3 sequences, roughly 27% detected once. This chain joins TRBV20-1 and TRBJ1-5; TRBD1 is a possible D gene (5 bases). The source is a woman in her twenties or thirties in good health. The specimen sequenced was blood. CDR3 nucleotide sequence: TGCAGTGCTAGAGATTCCGATGGGGGAAGTCAGCCCCAGCATTTT. This sequence encodes CSARDSDGGSQPQHF.